This TCR beta chain was profiled in a study of human T cells and chemical hapten exposure. For the study at large: Alopecia areata, totalis or universalis affected patients who were mostly female.

Germline CDR1 is MNHNY and CDR2 is SVGAGI (reference sequence). This CDR3 has 14 amino acids. Trimming pared 7 bases from V and 3 bases from J, leaving 13 bases between. Each cDNA molecule in the library carried unique molecular identifiers. TCRdb fed the RACE reads into MiXCR, producing one record per CDR3 protein. The sample lists around 300,000 distinct CDR3 sequences; under 9% were seen once. Time point here: patch test 1, 2 weeks after DPC sensitization. The treatment here: therapeutic diphenylcyclopropenone sensitization with weekly scalp DPC. The starting material, unfractionated whole blood, was used for total RNA extraction.

The genes are TRBV6-6 and TRBJ1-5; D might be TRBD1 (5 bases). The source was whole blood, collected in connection with sensitization to the hapten diphenylcyclopropenone (DPC). The TCR was taken from a woman aged 18 to 35 with alopecia areata. Some clones in this sample may be carry-over from other donors' samples. The CDR3 DNA sequence: TGTGCCAGCATCCAGGGACTCAACAATCAGCCCCAGCATTTT. Its translation is CASIQGLNNQPQHF.